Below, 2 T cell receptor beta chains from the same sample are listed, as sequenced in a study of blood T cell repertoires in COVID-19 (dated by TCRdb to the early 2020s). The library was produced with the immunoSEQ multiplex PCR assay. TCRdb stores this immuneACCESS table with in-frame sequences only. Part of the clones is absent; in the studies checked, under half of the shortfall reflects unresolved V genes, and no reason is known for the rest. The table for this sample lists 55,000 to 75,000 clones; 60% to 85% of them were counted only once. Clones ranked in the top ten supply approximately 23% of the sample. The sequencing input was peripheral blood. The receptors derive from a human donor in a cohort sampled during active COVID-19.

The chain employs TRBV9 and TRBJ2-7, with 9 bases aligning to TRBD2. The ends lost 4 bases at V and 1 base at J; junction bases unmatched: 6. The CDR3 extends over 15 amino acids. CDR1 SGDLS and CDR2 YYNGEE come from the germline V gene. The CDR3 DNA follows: TGTGCCAGCAGCAGGGGACTAGCAGATTCCTACGAGCAGTACTTC. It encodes CASSRGLADSYEQYF.

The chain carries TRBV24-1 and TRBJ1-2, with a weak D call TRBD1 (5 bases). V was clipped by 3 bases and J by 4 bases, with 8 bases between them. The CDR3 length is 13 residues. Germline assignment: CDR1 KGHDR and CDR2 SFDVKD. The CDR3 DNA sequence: TGTGCCACCAGTGATCAGGGCGGCTATGGCTACACCTTC. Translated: CATSDQGGYGYTF.